This T cell receptor (beta chain) is drawn from a study of shared clonotypes between healthy human individuals. Recent vaccinations or acute infections were absent in the healthy HIV-negative adult donors. J lost 8 bases, V lost 4 bases, and 9 bases had no gene match. CDR3 length: 14 amino acids. Germline CDR1 and CDR2: SGHTS and YDEGEE. Assay execution took place at the deep level. Assay used: immunoSEQ multiplex PCR; TCRdb lists only in-frame clones, some missing. Of some 2.1 million clones listed, 95% are singletons. Whole-study results and caveats: Naive CD4 clonotype sharing across a few donors was around 5%. The study sampled only blood, and tissue repertoires likely differ.

On this clone itself: Its antigen is unidentified.

The chain links TRBV5-8 to TRBJ1-1, with 9 nucleotides matching TRBD1. This TCR came from a young man in good health. The sequenced material came from naive CD4+ T cells sorted from blood. Stated subset: CD45RA+ positively selected. CDR3 nucleotides: TGTGCCAGCAGCGGCGGGACAGGGATGACGGAAGCTTTCTTT. It translates to CASSGGTGMTEAFF.